These 12 T cell receptor beta chains came from one sample sequenced in a study of T cell changes during pregnancy in multiple sclerosis. Profiled with immunoSEQ multiplex PCR; TCRdb holds only in-frame clones, not every one. The profile covers tens of thousands of clones, with roughly 92% appearing a single time and roughly 0.69% taken by the ten largest. Specimen: CD4+ T cells from peripheral blood mononuclear cells, collected in the first trimester of pregnancy. These receptors came from a female donor with multiple sclerosis, enrolled in a pregnancy study.

The CDR3 region has the DNA TGTGCCAGCAGTTACTCGAGGGTTGGGGTTGACACTGAAGCTTTCTTT. The encoded protein is CASSYSRVGVDTEAFF. V and J are TRBV6-6 and TRBJ1-1; D is uncertain. Trimming shortened V by 0 bases and J by 3 bases, and 14 bases separated the two germline ends. CDR1 is MNHNY and CDR2 is SVGAGI in the germline V gene (reference sequence). The CDR3 covers 16 residues.

This clone has a single count. CDR3 coding DNA: TGTGCCAGCAGTGATCCGGGACAGGGGGCTGGGGCAGATACGCAGTATTTT. It specifies CASSDPGQGAGADTQYF. V is TRBV6-1 and J is TRBJ2-3; 12 bases are shared with TRBD1. The V segment lost 3 bases and the J segment 4 bases; nucleotides outside the gene matches: 8. The length of the CDR3 is 17 residues. Looked up from germline, CDR1 is MNHNS and CDR2 is SASEGT.

This sequence joins TRBV5-4 and TRBJ2-1, with unresolved D. The V end lost 0 bases, the J end lost 4 bases, and 5 bases lay between the germline ends. The CDR3 has 13 residues. Germline values: CDR1 SGHNT, CDR2 YYREEE (reference sequence). The CDR3 spells CASSLATYNEQFF. CDR3 coding DNA: TGTGCCAGCAGCTTGGCCACTTACAATGAGCAGTTCTTC.

This chain connects TRBV4-2 to TRBJ2-1, with 13 bases aligning to TRBD2. V lost 0 bases, J lost 6 bases, and 8 bases stayed unmatched. The germline V gene has CDR1 LGHNA and CDR2 YNFKEQ. The CDR3 length is 18 residues. CDR3 protein: CASSQEGGLAGVTNEQFF. DNA for the CDR3: TGTGCCAGCAGCCAAGAAGGTGGACTAGCGGGAGTTACCAATGAGCAGTTCTTC.

This chain joins TRBV30 and TRBJ2-5; tentative D call: TRBD1 (6 bases). V lost 0 bases to trimming and J lost 2 bases, with 10 bases between them. CDR1 and CDR2 from the germline V gene are GTSNPN and SVGIG (reference sequence). The length of the CDR3 is 14 residues. The CDR3 protein is CAWSVGTGQETQYF. The CDR3 nucleotides read TGTGCCTGGAGTGTTGGTACAGGGCAAGAGACCCAGTACTTC.

This chain uses TRBV5-6 with TRBJ2-1; TRBD2 agrees at 10 bases. CDR1 SGHDT and CDR2 YYEEEE come from the germline V gene. The ends lost 2 bases at V and 7 bases at J; junction bases unmatched: 6. The CDR3 spans 15 residues. In DNA form, the CDR3 reads TGTGCCAGCAGCTTAACTAGCGGGGTGAGAAATGAGCAGTTCTTC. This codes for CASSLTSGVRNEQFF.

The chain has TRBV13 and TRBJ2-1, with TRBD2 matching 8 bases. CDR1 is PRHDT and CDR2 is FYEKMQ in the germline V gene (reference sequence). This CDR3 has 15 residues. With 5 bases clipped from V and 4 bases from J, the junction kept 7 bases outside the gene matches. CDR3 in amino acids: CASSPRGAEYNEQFF. The CDR3 DNA sequence: TGTGCCAGCAGCCCGCGGGGGGCAGAGTACAATGAGCAGTTCTTC. Based on the CDR3 plus reference TRBV13 and TRBJ2-1, the full variable domain is AAGVIQSPRHLIKEKRETATLKCYPIPRHDTVYWYQQGPGQDPQFLISFYEKMQSDKGSIPDRFSAQQFSDYHSELNMSSLELGDSALYFCASSPRGAEYNEQFFGPGTRLTVL.

This chain connects TRBV4-2 to TRBJ2-7, with D possibly matching TRBD1 (6 bases). This CDR3 is 15 amino acids long. Trimming removed 3 bases at V and 2 bases at J, with 14 bases between. Germline lookup yields CDR1 LGHNA and CDR2 YNFKEQ. This CDR3 is CASSQEQGETYEQYF. CDR3 coding DNA: TGTGCCAGCAGCCAGGAACAGGGAGAGACCTACGAGCAGTACTTC.

The J gene is TRBJ1-2, the V gene TRBV2; 9 bases are shared with TRBD1. Germline V gives CDR1 SNHLY, CDR2 FYNNEI. The CDR3 runs 15 residues. The V gene end was trimmed by 2 bases and the J gene end by 7 bases; junction bases not matched to a gene: 8. The CDR3 coding sequence is TGTGCCAGCAGTGAAATTACAGGGGGCGAAGGTGGCTACACCTTC. Protein product: CASSEITGGEGGYTF.

J is TRBJ2-1 and V is TRBV25-1; D unresolved. The CDR3 length is 12 residues. Germline values: CDR1 MGHDK, CDR2 SYGVNS. The ends were cut back, 4 bases at V and 7 bases at J, with 8 bases in the middle. The DNA of the CDR3 is TGTGCCAGCAGTGGCCTATGGAATGAGCAGTTCTTC. As protein: CASSGLWNEQFF.

The rearrangement links TRBV28 to TRBJ2-7; 8 nucleotides agree with TRBD1. The CDR3 extends over 14 amino acids. Trimming cost V 6 bases and J 2 bases; bases outside gene matches: 6. Germline loops: CDR1 MDHEN, CDR2 SYDVKM. DNA for the CDR3: TGTGCCAGCAGCCGCGGACAGGGAGCCTACGAGCAGTACTTC. It encodes CASSRGQGAYEQYF.

This clone was observed a single time. This chain joins TRBV7-8 and TRBJ1-5; D is ambiguous. From germline, CDR1 is SGHVS and CDR2 FQNEAQ. CDR3 size: 16 residues. Trimming took 2 bases from V and 0 from J, leaving 11 bases between them. CDR3 DNA sequence: TGTGCCAGCAGCTTAACGCGGGCAAATAGCAATCAGCCCCAGCATTTT. This encodes CASSLTRANSNQPQHF. The variable domain in full, with the rest retrieved from reference TRBV7-8 and TRBJ1-5, is GAGVSQSPRYKVAKRGQDVALRCDPISGHVSLFWYQQALGQGPEFLTYFQNEAQLDKSGLPSDRFFAERPEGSVSTLKIQRTQQEDSAVYLCASSLTRANSNQPQHFGDGTRLSIL.